This T cell receptor (beta chain) stems from a study of blood T cell repertoires in COVID-19. Study-wide context: The study drew acute and convalescent COVID-19 samples from the United States, Italy and Spain. The analysed material was cDNA or gDNA that came from T cells, B-cell-depleted T cells, or PBMCs.

Some clones are missing from TCRdb's copy, which holds only in-frame ones; the method was immunoSEQ multiplex PCR. The top ten hold 1% of the sample, which has 350,000 or so clones, 88% seen once. Those enrolled, adults aged roughly 18 to 89 years, came from 24 US areas. Participants' reported clinical history set cohort assignment. CDR1 is SGHRS and CDR2 is YFSETQ in the germline V gene. The CDR3 consists of 16 residues. V dropped 4 bases and J dropped 2; count of bases not matched to a gene: 8. Sequenced material: PBMCs or T cells enriched from blood (not recorded which). The receptor was isolated from a woman aged 30 to 39 who had been exposed to COVID-19. This chain joins TRBV5-1 and TRBJ1-3; 8 nucleotides line up with TRBD1. The CDR3 loop reads CASSHRGQGAGNTIYF. CDR3 DNA: TGCGCCAGCAGCCACCGTGGACAGGGCGCTGGAAACACCATATATTTT.